This TCR beta chain originates from a study of blood T cell repertoires in COVID-19. About the study: Acute and convalescent COVID-19 samples came from the United States, Italy and Spain. Sources were T cells, B-cell-depleted T cells, or PBMCs; the material itself was cDNA or gDNA.

Trimming pared 4 bases from V and 0 bases from J, leaving 13 bases between. The CDR3 covers 16 residues. Germline assignment: CDR1 MGHRA and CDR2 YSYEKL. Profiled with immunoSEQ multiplex PCR; TCRdb holds only in-frame clones, not every one. This repertoire shows about 78,000 clones, roughly 90% found once; its top ten account for roughly 0.73%. The TCR originated in a woman aged 80 or over with acute or convalescent COVID-19. The chain carries TRBV4-1 and TRBJ1-5, with D perhaps TRBD1 (6 bases). The sample was peripheral blood. CDR3 amino acids: CASSRETGYSNQPQHF. The CDR3 region has the DNA TGCGCCAGCAGCCGAGAGACAGGTTATAGCAATCAGCCCCAGCATTTT.